The clone carrying this TCR beta chain was seen ten or more times. Its specificity is not known. This specimen belongs to a study of T cells in Graves' hyperthyroidism and ophthalmopathy. There were TCR beta CDR3 regions amplified from RNA transcripts. The TCR CDR3 was amplified in a first-round RT-PCR using the HTBI primer set. TCRdb independently ran MiXCR on the multiplex PCR reads; one entry per CDR3 protein. The repertoire holds 410,000 or so distinct CDR3 sequences, with about 15% as singletons. CDR3 length: 12 amino acids. Germline values: CDR1 SGDLS, CDR2 YYNGEE. Trimming removed 3 bases at V and 6 bases at J, with 7 bases between. General study findings and limits: Before onset, by a median of approximately 6.8 months, the model predicted ophthalmopathy. Appearing also in blood were most of the thyroid clonotypes expanded above 0.001.

The sequence was collected from a man younger than 35 with Graves' ophthalmopathy. Sample: blood. The chain joins TRBV9 to TRBJ2-1; D is unresolved. CDR3: CASSERLNEQFF. The DNA of the CDR3 is TGTGCCAGCAGCGAGAGACTCAATGAGCAGTTCTTC. Drawing the rest from reference TRBV9 and TRBJ2-1, the complete variable domain is DSGVTQTPKHLITATGQRVTLRCSPRSGDLSVYWYQQSLDQGLQFLIQYYNGEERAKGNILERFSAQQFPDLHSELNLSSLELGDSALYFCASSERLNEQFFGPGTRLTVL.